The T cell receptor (beta chain) under discussion was sequenced for a study of blood T cells in healthy people across ages. Next came a second PCR, run for about 7 to 12 cycles, which used a sample-barcoded 5' primer along with a J-beta primer mix. TCRdb redid the calling of the 5' RACE reads with MiXCR, one entry per CDR3 protein. The table has roughly 2 million distinct CDR3 sequences, about 49% seen once. This CDR3 comprises 13 residues. Trimming at V came to 5 bases and at J to 4 bases, leaving 5 bases not matched to a gene. CDR1 DFQATT and CDR2 SNEGSKA come from the germline V gene (reference sequence).

This rearrangement joins TRBV20-1 to TRBJ2-5; 9 bases line up with TRBD2. Sequencing input: blood. The sequence derives from a middle-aged woman in good health. The CDR3 here is CSAPGLATETQYF. The CDR3, as DNA: TGCAGTGCTCCCGGACTAGCGACAGAGACCCAGTACTTC.